What follows is one T cell receptor beta chain and its context. Some clones are missing from TCRdb's copy, which holds only in-frame ones; the method was immunoSEQ multiplex PCR. The sample lists fewer than 300,000 clones; more than 85% were seen once. The sample belongs to a study of blood T cell repertoires in COVID-19. In germline, CDR1 is MGHRA, CDR2 YSYEKL. The ends lost 1 base at V and 4 bases at J; junction bases unmatched: 3. This CDR3 is 16 amino acids long. The TCR sequence derives from a woman aged 25 to 39 with COVID-19, enrolled during active disease. J is TRBJ2-2 and V is TRBV4-1; 10 bases match TRBD2. The sequenced sample was peripheral blood. Here the CDR3 DNA reads TGCGCCAGCAGCCAAGGCCTAGCGGGAGCCACCGGGGAGCTGTTTTTT. Residues: CASSQGLAGATGELFF.